The 27 T cell receptor beta chains given below trace back to one sample, sequenced in a study of blood T cell repertoires in COVID-19. Assay: immunoSEQ multiplex PCR; the TCRdb copy retains only in-frame clones and omits some. The repertoire consists of about 160,000 clones, with 82% occurring once and the leading ten covering roughly 20%. The sequenced material came from PBMCs or T cells enriched from blood (not recorded which). Receptors originate from a man aged 55-75 years who had recovered from COVID-19.

This chain links TRBV3-1 (or the pseudogene TRBV3-2) with TRBJ2-4; D is unclear. In germline, CDR1 is LGHDT, CDR2 YNNKEL (reference sequence). Trimming shortened V by 1 base and J by 9 bases, and 10 bases separated the two germline ends. The CDR3 totals 13 residues. The DNA of the CDR3 is TGTGCCAGCAGCCAAGTTGTAGAGGCCATTCAGTACTTC. This sequence encodes CASSQVVEAIQYF.

The chain employs TRBV5-1 and TRBJ2-7; 8 bases agree with TRBD1. Trimming removed 1 base from V and 6 bases from J; junction bases left unmatched: 6. CDR3 size: 14 residues. CDR1 and CDR2 from the germline V gene are SGHRS and YFSETQ. The DNA for the CDR3 is TGCGCCAGCAGCTTGCCCGGGACAGGATCCGAGCAGTACTTC. Its protein is CASSLPGTGSEQYF.

The chain has TRBV18 and TRBJ1-4; a possible D gene is TRBD1 (5 bases). V was shortened by 0 bases and J by 8 bases, with 16 bases between the two germline ends. This CDR3 has 16 residues. The V gene's germline CDR1 is KGHSH and CDR2 LQKENI. DNA of the CDR3: TGTGCCAGCTCACCACCTGGGCGGGGCGAAGACGAAAAACTGTTTTTT. This gives the protein CASSPPGRGEDEKLFF. Filled out from reference TRBV18 and TRBJ1-4, the complete variable domain reads NAGVMQNPRHLVRRRGQEARLRCSPMKGHSHVYWYRQLPEEGLKFMVYLQKENIIDESGMPKERFSAEFPKEGPSILRIQQVVRGDSAAYFCASSPPGRGEDEKLFFGSGTQLSVL.

Many counts were recorded for this clone. The V gene is TRBV7-2, the J gene TRBJ1-4, with D unclear. Trimming stripped 2 bases from V and 7 bases from J, with 14 bases between. Germline-derived CDR1 and CDR2 are SGHTA and FQGNSA. The CDR3 is 15 residues long. This chain's CDR3 is CASSLNGPGSEKLFF. The CDR3 bases are TGTGCCAGCAGCTTAAATGGCCCCGGGAGTGAAAAACTGTTTTTT.

The chain carries TRBV28 and TRBJ2-4; D may be TRBD1 (6 bases). Trimming removed 6 bases from V and 0 bases from J, with 15 bases in between. The germline V gene encodes CDR1 MDHEN and CDR2 SYDVKM. This CDR3 has 16 residues. The CDR3 loop reads CASSRGGSLAKNIQYF. The CDR3 DNA follows: TGTGCCAGCAGCAGGGGTGGGTCGCTAGCCAAAAACATTCAGTACTTC.

The chain is built from TRBV6-2 or TRBV6-3 and TRBJ1-2; weak D call: TRBD1 (5 bases). In germline, CDR1 is MNHEY, CDR2 SVGEGT. V was shortened by 5 bases and J by 0 bases, with 7 bases between the two germline ends. The CDR3 is 13 residues long. The CDR3, as DNA: TGTGCCAGCAGTGAGACAGCTAACTATGGCTACACCTTC. This translates into CASSETANYGYTF.

This clone was seen more than once but under ten times. The chain links TRBV18 to TRBJ2-7, with D possibly matching TRBD1 (6 bases). Germline lookup yields CDR1 KGHSH and CDR2 LQKENI. There are 14 residues in the CDR3. V was cut by 3 bases and J by 3 bases, with 12 bases left in between. CDR3 DNA: TGTGCCAGCTCACCTAAAGGACAGTACTACGAGCAGTACTTC. It translates to CASSPKGQYYEQYF.

This clone has a handful of counts. The chain has TRBV19 and TRBJ1-5; a possible D gene is TRBD1 (6 bases). V was clipped by 7 bases and J by 5 bases, with 9 bases between them. From germline, CDR1 is LNHDA and CDR2 SQIVND (reference sequence). There are 12 residues in the CDR3. The chain's CDR3 is CASTGGYQPQHF. CDR3 nucleotides: TGTGCCAGTACGGGGGGCTATCAGCCCCAGCATTTT. Combining the CDR3 with reference TRBV19 and TRBJ1-5 gives the whole variable domain DGGITQSPKYLFRKEGQNVTLSCEQNLNHDAMYWYRQDPGQGLRLIYYSQIVNDFQKGDIAEGYSVSREKKESFPLTVTSAQKNPTAFYLCASTGGYQPQHFGDGTRLSIL.

The CDR3 DNA sequence: TGTGCCAGCAGTGGGTCGGACGGACTAATCATGGAACTGTTTTTT. As protein: CASSGSDGLIMELFF. The gene calls are TRBV2 and TRBJ1-4; D is undetermined. This CDR3 spans 15 amino acids. The germline V gene has CDR1 SNHLY and CDR2 FYNNEI. The V gene lost 4 bases and the J gene lost 12 bases, with 21 bases spanning the gap.

The chain employs TRBV23-1 and TRBJ1-4; D gene uncertain. TRBV23-1 is an ORF for which the function is uncertain. This CDR3 is built from 16 residues. Trimming shortened V by 2 bases and J by 8 bases, and 18 bases separated the two germline ends. The CDR3 sequence is CASSQMVVVRREKLFF. DNA of the CDR3: TGCGCCAGCAGTCAAATGGTCGTGGTCCGGCGGGAAAAACTGTTTTTT.

The chain uses TRBV2 and TRBJ1-5; 7 bases map to TRBD1. Germline trimming cut 4 bases from V and 2 bases from J; bases unmatched to any gene: 2. From germline, CDR1 is SNHLY and CDR2 FYNNEI. The CDR3 contains 14 residues. CDR3 region: CASSGGQGNQPQHF. The CDR3 region has the DNA TGTGCCAGCAGTGGCGGACAGGGCAATCAGCCCCAGCATTTT. The full variable domain, rest sourced from reference TRBV2 and TRBJ1-5, is EPEVTQTPSHQVTQMGQEVILRCVPISNHLYFYWYRQILGQKVEFLVSFYNNEISEKSEIFDDQFSVERPDGSNFTLKIRSTKLEDSAMYFCASSGGQGNQPQHFGDGTRLSIL.

V gene TRBV30 combines with J gene TRBJ2-5; D remains ambiguous. The germline V gene encodes CDR1 GTSNPN and CDR2 SVGIG (reference sequence). The CDR3 is 12 residues long. Trimming removed 3 bases at V and 4 bases at J, with 9 bases between. CDR3 amino acids: CAWRSSRETQYF. CDR3 nucleotide sequence: TGTGCCTGGAGGTCCAGTCGAGAGACCCAGTACTTC.

V usage is TRBV4-1 and J usage is TRBJ1-5, with unresolved D. This CDR3 spans 14 amino acids. CDR1 is MGHRA and CDR2 is YSYEKL in the germline V gene. V lost 0 bases and J 6 bases, leaving 9 bases between the germline ends. CDR3 amino acids: CASSQDRGLQPQHF. CDR3 nucleotide sequence: TGCGCCAGCAGCCAAGATCGGGGTCTTCAGCCCCAGCATTTT.

The rearrangement links TRBV28 to TRBJ2-2; 7 bases agree with TRBD2. Germline lookup yields CDR1 MDHEN and CDR2 SYDVKM. V dropped 7 bases and J dropped 4; count of bases not matched to a gene: 3. CDR3 length equals 13 residues. The CDR3 sequence is CASKRGSTGELFF. The CDR3 DNA is TGTGCCAGCAAGCGGGGCAGCACCGGGGAGCTGTTTTTT.

The CDR3 sequence is CSVEYRGSSYEQYF. The CDR3 DNA is TGCAGCGTTGAATACAGGGGCAGCTCCTACGAGCAGTACTTC. The chain uses TRBV29-1 and TRBJ2-7; 7 bases are shared with TRBD1. This CDR3 has 14 amino acids. CDR1 SQVTM and CDR2 ANQGSEA come from the germline V gene. With V trimmed by 2 bases and J by 0 bases, 4 bases remained unmatched.

A remark on this clone: An end of the junction does not agree with germline; a read error may underlie this. CDR3 sequence reads: CASSPLQGTGSVHF. In nucleotides, the CDR3 is TGTGCCAGCAGCCCCCTCCAAGGGACAGGGTCCGTTCATTTT. The chain uses TRBV9 and TRBJ1-3; 9 positions agree with TRBD1. CDR1 is SGDLS and CDR2 is YYNGEE in the germline V gene. The CDR3 covers 14 residues.

The chain is built from TRBV7-9 and TRBJ1-1; 8 nucleotides align to TRBD1. The CDR3 contains 17 residues. Germline loops: CDR1 SEHNR, CDR2 FQNEAQ (reference sequence). V shed 4 bases, J shed 6 bases, and the junction held 16 bases outside the gene matches. The CDR3 loop reads CASSWAGTGFRLAEAFF. CDR3 DNA: TGTGCCAGCAGCTGGGCCGGGACAGGATTTCGTCTAGCTGAAGCTTTCTTT.

The chain links TRBV7-9 to TRBJ2-1; TRBD2 agrees at 7 bases. Germline loops: CDR1 SEHNR, CDR2 FQNEAQ (reference sequence). CDR3 length equals 16 residues. J was trimmed by 4 bases and V by 1 base; bases with no gene match: 7. CDR3 sequence reads: CASSLVGLGRYNEQFF. CDR3 coding DNA: TGTGCCAGCAGCTTAGTTGGACTAGGTCGGTACAATGAGCAGTTCTTC.

Of note for this clone: An end of the junction does not agree with germline; a read error may underlie this. The chain recombines TRBV6-2 or TRBV6-3 with TRBJ2-5; TRBD1 aligns across 9 bases. The CDR3 sequence is 14 residues long. Germline lookup yields CDR1 MNHEY and CDR2 SVGEGT. The CDR3 nucleotides are TGTGCCAGCAGTGACTCGGACAGGGGAGAGACCCAGTACTTC. Protein: CASSDSDRGETQYF.

The genes are TRBV10-2 and TRBJ2-2, with TRBD2 identical over 13 bases. Germline-derived CDR1 and CDR2 are WSHSY and SAAADI. The CDR3 spans 16 residues. The junction had 7 bases not matched to a gene; V was cut back by 6 bases and J by 6 bases. The CDR3 DNA is TGCGCCAGCAGGGAACTAGCGGGGGGGCGCGCCGGGGAGCTGTTTTTT. This translates into CASRELAGGRAGELFF.

The chain employs TRBV4-1 and TRBJ2-2; D perhaps matches TRBD2 (6 bases). V lost 4 bases, J lost 3 bases, and 9 bases lay in between. In germline, CDR1 is MGHRA, CDR2 YSYEKL. This CDR3 has 14 amino acids. The CDR3 spells CASSLGLYTGELFF. In DNA, the CDR3 is TGCGCCAGCAGCCTGGGACTCTACACCGGGGAGCTGTTTTTT.

The J gene is TRBJ1-3, the V gene TRBV7-8, with no clear D. The CDR3 covers 14 residues. V lost 4 bases and J lost 0, with 7 bases in between. Per the germline V gene, CDR1 is SGHVS and CDR2 is FQNEAQ. This chain's CDR3 is CASSSRSSGNTIYF. CDR3 nucleotide sequence: TGTGCCAGCAGCTCCCGGAGCTCTGGAAACACCATATATTTT.

The genes are TRBV21-1 and TRBJ1-5. TRBV21-1 is noted as a pseudogene. The CDR3 consists of 16 residues. The CDR3 loop is CASKGVLKYSNQPQHF. The CDR3 DNA reads TGTGCCAGCAAAGGAGTGTTGAAGTATAGCAATCAGCCCCAGCATTTT.

The V gene is TRBV24-1, the J gene TRBJ2-3; D may be TRBD1 (6 bases). Trimming took 5 bases from V and 5 from J, leaving 19 bases between them. The CDR3 is 16 amino acids. The germline V gene has CDR1 KGHDR and CDR2 SFDVKD. This chain's CDR3 is CATSGWLSGAEDTQYF. In nucleotides, the CDR3 is TGTGCCACCAGTGGGTGGTTGTCAGGGGCGGAAGATACGCAGTATTTT.

The rearrangement joins TRBV5-1 to TRBJ2-1; the match to TRBD2 covers 7 bases. This CDR3 is built from 15 residues. The germline V gene has CDR1 SGHRS and CDR2 YFSETQ. J was trimmed by 3 bases and V by 3 bases; bases with no gene match: 6. The chain's CDR3 is CASSSSSGDYNEQFF. CDR3 sequence (DNA): TGCGCCAGCAGCTCCTCTAGCGGAGACTACAATGAGCAGTTCTTC.

The chain combines TRBV30 with TRBJ2-5, with 7 bases lining up with TRBD1. Germline lookup yields CDR1 GTSNPN and CDR2 SVGIG (reference sequence). This CDR3 has 13 residues. The trim removed 1 base at V and 9 bases at J, leaving 8 bases unmatched. The CDR3 loop is CAWSGQTGKAQYF. The CDR3 DNA follows: TGTGCCTGGAGTGGGCAGACAGGGAAGGCCCAGTACTTC.

V and J are TRBV28 and TRBJ2-2, with 7 bases aligning to TRBD2. V lost 1 base to trimming and J lost 1 base; unmatched junction nucleotides: 6. Germline V gene data show CDR1 as MDHEN and CDR2 as SYDVKM. The CDR3 runs to 17 residues. The CDR3 loop reads CASSLYRLAENTGELFF. The CDR3 DNA is TGTGCCAGCAGTTTATATAGACTAGCTGAGAACACCGGGGAGCTGTTTTTT.